Sequencing of this T cell receptor beta chain was carried out in a study of shared clonotypes between healthy human individuals (dated by TCRdb to the early 2020s). Regarding the study in general: A few men and a couple of women, aged 18 to 49 years, made up the cohort. For each donor, CD4 naive and CD4 memory were each run on three plates, CD8 naive on two plates, and CD8 memory on one plate. To increase sequencing depth and limit assay-specific biases, TCR repertoire library preparation and sequencing were carried out by different laboratories using diverse techniques. To estimate repertoire size and how much clonotype sharing occurs between individuals, the study deeply sequenced the blood TCR repertoires of several healthy adults. Leukapheresis yielded between about 0.9 and 9 billion PBMCs per donor.

What the study reported, not specific to this receptor: When several donors were compared, the shared fraction of clonotypes was roughly 5% for naive CD4, approximately 3.5% for naive CD8, about 2.5% for memory CD4, and around 0.37% for memory CD8. Sampling was restricted to blood, and TCR repertoires in tissue are likely to differ from TCR repertoires in blood. Compared with non-shared clonotypes, clonotypes shared by all four sorted-subset donors had higher generation probabilities. Even with the large sequencing depth, rarefaction of the sorted-subset datasets indicated that sequencing was incomplete. Because the study included a small number of donors, the genetic and exposure-history diversity represented was limited. Naive subsets generally had larger estimated clonotype richness than memory subsets. Based on pairwise subsampling, the degree of clonotype sharing among donors was expected to be affected by sequencing depth.

Concerning this clone itself: Its antigen has not been determined. Base qualities are not recorded, but no much larger clone differs from it by a single base.

From the cysteine up to the phenylalanine, the CDR3 has a length of 15 residues. Just CDR3 DNA is preserved here, 45 bases in frame from base 1. The trim is 1 base for V and 3 bases for J, with a gap of 13 bases between the germline ends. For CDR1 and CDR2, the germline V gene lists MNHNS and SASEGT. Using the deep immunoSEQ assay, TCR CDR3 regions were amplified from genomic DNA by multiplex PCR. For each cell subset, the extracted genomic DNA was distributed evenly across all wells of several immunoSEQ 96-well plates, and each plate served as one replicate. For sorted subsets, approximately 210 ng genomic DNA, equal to about 30,000 T cell genomes, was loaded into each replicate PCR. The purified libraries were quantified using a Qubit 3.0 fluorometer, sized with a Bioanalyzer 2100, and then quantified again using the KAPA Library Quantification kit. Every immunoSEQ 96-well plate was sequenced on a separate single-read 150-cycle Illumina NextSeq 550 flow cell. On the study's bioinformatics: Because only junctional sequences without quality scores were contained in the immunoSEQ output, filtering matching that applied to full-length reads could not be performed. To assign V/J genes and CDR3, sequences were annotated using PyIR, a Python wrapper for IgBLAST v1.9, with IMGT germline references. Any read was removed if the V/J assignment was weak (E-value above 1e-6), the CDR3 was missing, or the read contained stop codons, out-of-frame junctions, or ambiguous translated residues. V3J clonotypes were defined by identical inferred V gene, J gene, and CDR3 amino acid sequence. To compute the percentage overlap between repertoires, the number of shared unique clonotypes was divided by the size of the smaller repertoire. Three approaches were used to assess repertoire richness: RTK rarefaction, the Chao1 estimator, and Recon v2.1 estimates of unobserved clonotypes. For all TCRbeta clonotypes obtained by the gDNA method from a handful of donors, generation probabilities were computed with OLGA. The table was pulled from immuneACCESS by TCRdb, which kept in-frame rearrangements only. Such tables lose some clones; where checked, under half of the loss comes from unresolved V genes, and the rest has no known cause. V, J and clone size are those of that table, while D and trimming were read from the DNA. This sample holds roughly 1,800,000 clones; approximately 95% were observed only once. The top ten clonotypes cover around 1% of the sample.

CD8 naive samples consisted of CD45RO-negative cells that were positively selected for CCR7, yielding a CD45RA+CCR7+ population without TemRA cells. Healthy HIV-negative adults with no recently reported acute infections or vaccinations were included as donors. Only Caucasian adults living in Nashville, Tennessee, USA were represented among the donors. After blood collection by leukapheresis, PBMCs were isolated using Ficoll-Histopaque density gradient centrifugation and then cryopreserved in the vapor phase of liquid nitrogen. Analytical flow cytometry was used to check the purity and quantity of each magnetically sorted T cell population. Genomic DNA was isolated from every sorted fraction and measured by UV absorbance on a Nanodrop 2000c.

The source of this sequence is a man aged 18 to 35 in good health. The sequencing sample was made of naive CD8+ T cells sorted from blood. The cell subset or site label, as the study defines it: CD45RA+CCR7+. The chain couples TRBV6-1 to TRBJ2-7; no confident D gene assignment can be made. The CDR3 amino acid sequence is: CASSEGQAVLYEQYF. Here is the DNA: TGTGCCAGCAGTGAAGGGCAGGCCGTTCTCTACGAGCAGTACTTC.